This TCR beta chain appears in the sequencing data of a study of cytomegalovirus exposure and HLA in healthy donors. Across the whole study: The Caucasian-associated ancestry cluster contained approximately 81% of the roughly 400 genotyped donors. General study findings and limits: There were some public TCRs occurring in many donors, but most TCR sequences were rare. Listed as cytomegalovirus-associated were 150 or so TCR beta chains. It has been reported that TCR beta sequences accurately predicted the HLA-A and HLA-B alleles of most subjects.

The V gene's germline CDR1 is SNHLY and CDR2 FYNNEI. The CDR3 has 14 amino acids. Unmatched junction bases numbered 3, after V lost 2 bases and J lost 8 bases. Both 60 Vbeta primers and 13 Jbeta primers went into the PCR. The table came from immunoSEQ multiplex PCR; TCRdb's copy has only in-frame clones and leaves some out. The table has about 150,000 clones, around 82% seen once. Regarding this clone: Its antigen is currently unknown.

The sample taken for sequencing was PBMCs. The rearrangement joins TRBV2 to TRBJ1-6; the match to TRBD1 covers 7 bases. This TCR came from a woman aged 50 to 60 in good health and CMV-seropositive. CDR3 nucleotides: TGTGCCAGCAGTGAACAGGGGGTTGATTCACCCCTCCACTTT. It codes for CASSEQGVDSPLHF.